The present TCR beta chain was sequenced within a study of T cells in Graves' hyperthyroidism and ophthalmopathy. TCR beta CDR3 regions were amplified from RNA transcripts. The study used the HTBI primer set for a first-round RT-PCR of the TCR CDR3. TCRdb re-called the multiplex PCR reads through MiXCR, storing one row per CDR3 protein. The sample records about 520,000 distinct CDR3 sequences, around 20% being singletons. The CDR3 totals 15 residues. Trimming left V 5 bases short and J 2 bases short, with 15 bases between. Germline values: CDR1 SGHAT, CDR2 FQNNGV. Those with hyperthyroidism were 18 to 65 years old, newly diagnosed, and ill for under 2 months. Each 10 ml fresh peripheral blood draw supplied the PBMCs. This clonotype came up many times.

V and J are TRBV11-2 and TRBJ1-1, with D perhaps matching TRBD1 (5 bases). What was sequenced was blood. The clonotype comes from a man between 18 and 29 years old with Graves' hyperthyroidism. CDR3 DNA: TGTGCCAGCAGCGCCTCCGGGACCACAAACACTGAAGCTTTCTTT. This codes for CASSASGTTNTEAFF. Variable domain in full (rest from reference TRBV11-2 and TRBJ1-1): EAGVAQSPRYKIIEKRQSVAFWCNPISGHATLYWYQQILGQGPKLLIQFQNNGVVDDSQLPKDRFSAERLKGVDSTLKIQPAKLEDSAVYLCASSASGTTNTEAFFGQGTRLTVV.